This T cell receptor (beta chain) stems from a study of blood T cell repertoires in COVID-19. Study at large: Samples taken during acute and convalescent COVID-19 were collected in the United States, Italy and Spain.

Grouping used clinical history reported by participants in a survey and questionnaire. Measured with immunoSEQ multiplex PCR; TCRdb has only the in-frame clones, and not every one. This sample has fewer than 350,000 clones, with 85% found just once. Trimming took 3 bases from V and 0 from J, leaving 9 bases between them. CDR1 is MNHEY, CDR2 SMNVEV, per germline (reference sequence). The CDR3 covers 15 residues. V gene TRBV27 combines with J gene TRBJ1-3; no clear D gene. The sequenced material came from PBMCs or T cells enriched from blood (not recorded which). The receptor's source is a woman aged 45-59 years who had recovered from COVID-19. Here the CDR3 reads CASSFRGFSGNTIYF. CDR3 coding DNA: TGTGCCAGCAGTTTCCGGGGTTTCTCTGGAAACACCATATATTTT.